Each of the 7 T cell receptor beta chains below was sequenced from the same sample in a study of blood T cell repertoires in COVID-19. TCRdb's table, derived via immunoSEQ multiplex PCR, lists solely in-frame clones and lacks some. Among about 170,000 clones listed, 84% were seen once. Source material: peripheral blood. These receptors came from a woman aged 70 to 79 with COVID-19, enrolled during active disease.

This clone was found a few times. The chain recombines TRBV3-1 (or the pseudogene TRBV3-2) with TRBJ1-5; D is perhaps TRBD1 (6 bases). Germline V lookup: CDR1 LGHDT, CDR2 YNNKEL (reference sequence). Between the trimmed V and J ends, which lost 3 bases and 7 bases, there was a span of 10 bases. This CDR3 spans 13 amino acids. The CDR3 sequence: CASSHRGSQPQHF. The CDR3 nucleotides are TGTGCCAGCAGCCACAGGGGAAGCCAGCCCCAGCATTTT.

V usage is TRBV29-1 and J usage is TRBJ2-1; 7 positions agree with TRBD1. This CDR3 is 15 amino acids long. Losses at the gene ends were 6 bases for V and 7 bases for J; bases not matched to a gene: 15. From germline, CDR1 is SQVTM and CDR2 ANQGSEA. CDR3 coding DNA: TGCAGCGTCAGAATTGGTACAGGGGTATCAAATGAGCAGTTCTTC. Translated, it gives CSVRIGTGVSNEQFF.

V usage is TRBV19 and J usage is TRBJ1-6; 7 nucleotides match TRBD1. Germline CDR1 reads LNHDA; CDR2 reads SQIVND (reference sequence). The junction had 4 bases not matched to a gene; V was cut back by 0 bases and J by 2 bases. The CDR3 contains 17 residues. As DNA, the CDR3 is TGTGCCAGTAGTATAGATTTGGGGACAGCCTATAATTCACCCCTCCACTTT. Protein product: CASSIDLGTAYNSPLHF.

The rearrangement links TRBV7-2 to TRBJ2-7; 8 bases map to TRBD1. Per germline, CDR1 SGHTA and CDR2 FQGNSA. The junction had 7 bases not matched to a gene; V was cut back by 4 bases and J by 5 bases. The CDR3 sequence is 14 residues long. The DNA of the CDR3 is TGTGCCAGCAGCTCCAGGGGGCGCGACGACGAGCAGTACTTC. Its protein product is CASSSRGRDDEQYF.

This chain uses TRBV6-6 with TRBJ2-2, with TRBD2 identical over 8 bases. The CDR3 contains 16 residues. V was clipped by 0 bases and J by 3 bases; unmatched bases: 3. Germline CDR1 and CDR2: MNHNY and SVGAGI (reference sequence). CDR3 loop: CASSYSSAGDTGELFF. The CDR3 DNA reads as TGTGCCAGCAGTTACTCGTCAGCGGGAGACACCGGGGAGCTGTTTTTT.

V is TRBV19 and J is TRBJ1-2; TRBD1 aligns across 8 bases. There are 15 residues in the CDR3. J lost 5 bases, V lost 6 bases, and 11 bases had no gene match. Looked up from germline, CDR1 is LNHDA and CDR2 is SQIVND (reference sequence). CDR3 sequence: CASRKTGEQFYGYTF. The CDR3 DNA is TGTGCCAGTAGAAAGACAGGGGAGCAGTTTTATGGCTACACCTTC.

This chain joins TRBV6-5 and TRBJ2-2, with 7 bases that match TRBD2. The junction had 9 bases not matched to a gene; V was cut back by 4 bases and J by 4 bases. Germline CDR1 MNHEY, CDR2 SVGAGI. The length of the CDR3 is 16 residues. CDR3 nucleotides: TGTGCCAGCAGTTCGGCCGGGCTAGCGGTCACCGGGGAGCTGTTTTTT. The encoded protein is CASSSAGLAVTGELFF.